This entry is about one T cell receptor (beta chain). This clone appeared once. What this receptor recognizes is not known. Per-base qualities were not stored, and no clone one base away is much larger. These data originate in a study of shared clonotypes between healthy human individuals (dated by TCRdb to about 2020). Study-wide context: A couple of women and a few men aged 18 to 49 years were included in the cohort. For each donor, three plates each were used for CD4 naive and CD4 memory, two plates were used for CD8 naive, and one plate was used for CD8 memory. To estimate repertoire size and how much clonotype sharing occurs between individuals, the study deeply sequenced the blood TCR repertoires of roughly 5 healthy adults. To increase sequencing depth and limit assay-specific biases, TCR repertoire library preparation and sequencing were carried out by different laboratories using diverse techniques. Per donor, leukapheresis produced somewhere between about 0.94 and 9.5 billion PBMCs. The paper's findings and limits, for the study overall: Sampling was restricted to blood, and TCR repertoires in tissues likely differ from the TCR repertoires found in blood. Because the study included a small number of donors, the genetic and exposure-history diversity represented was limited. Pairwise subsampling indicated that sequencing depth was expected to affect the degree of clonotype sharing among donors. Naive subsets generally had larger estimated clonotype richness than memory subsets. Incomplete sequencing was indicated by rarefaction of sorted-subset datasets, despite the large sequencing depth. Compared with non-shared clonotypes, clonotypes shared by all four sorted-subset donors had higher generation probabilities. Sharing across four donors was observed for roughly 5.4% of naive CD4, less than 4% of naive CD8, 2% to 2.5% of memory CD4, and about 0.4% of memory CD8 clonotypes.

Using the deep immunoSEQ assay, TCR CDR3 regions were amplified from genomic DNA by multiplex PCR. Genomic DNA extracted from each cell subset was distributed evenly over all wells of several immunoSEQ 96-well plates, and each plate served as one replicate. Each replicate PCR for sorted subsets received roughly 200 ng genomic DNA, equal to around 32,000 T cell genomes. Purified libraries were quantified with a Qubit 3.0 fluorometer, sized on a Bioanalyzer 2100, and re-quantified with the KAPA Library Quantification kit. Every immunoSEQ 96-well plate was sequenced on a separate single-read 150-cycle Illumina NextSeq 550 flow cell. The authors' pipeline ran thus. Because the immunoSEQ output included only junctional sequences and no quality scores, the filtering could not be the same as the filtering used for full-length reads. To assign V/J genes and CDR3, sequences were annotated using PyIR, a Python wrapper for IgBLAST v1.9, with IMGT germline references. Reads were removed for weak V/J assignments (E-value above 1e-6), missing CDR3, stop codons, out-of-frame junctions, or ambiguous translated residues. A V3J clonotype was defined by an identical inferred V gene, J gene, and CDR3 amino acid sequence. Percentage overlap between repertoires was computed as shared unique clonotypes divided by the size of the smaller repertoire. Repertoire richness was assessed with RTK rarefaction, the Chao1 estimator, and Recon v2.1 estimates of unobserved clonotypes. OLGA was used to compute generation probabilities for all TCRbeta clonotypes that the gDNA method yielded from a handful of donors. Held by TCRdb, this immuneACCESS table contains in-frame sequences only and omits some clones. Under half of the omission traces to an unresolved V gene where checked; the cause of the rest is unknown. V and J calls and clone size are given by that table; D and trimming were obtained from the DNA. The sample table records more than 2,000,000 clones; just over 90% of these occur just once. The ten biggest clones cover around 0.15% of the sample.

The donors were healthy, HIV-negative adults who had no recently reported acute infections or vaccinations. Every donor was a Caucasian adult living in Nashville, Tennessee, USA. Magnetic negative selection was used to enrich CD4+ T cells, after which naive cells were positively selected on CD45RA and the negative fraction became the memory subset. Blood was collected by leukapheresis, and PBMCs were isolated by Ficoll-Histopaque density gradient centrifugation and then cryopreserved in liquid nitrogen vapor phase. Analytical flow cytometry was used to check the purity and quantity of each magnetically sorted T cell population. Genomic DNA was isolated from every sorted fraction and measured by UV absorbance on a Nanodrop 2000c. V lost 4 bases and J lost 6 bases, and the count of bases not matched to a germline gene is 7. The germline V gene (reference sequence) sets CDR1 to SGHNT and CDR2 to YYREEE. The CDR3 runs 16 amino acids, cysteine and phenylalanine included. Only the CDR3 portion is preserved as DNA: 48 bases, with reading frame beginning at the first base.

Sequenced sample: naive CD4+ T cells sorted from blood. What this sample's cell subset or site label stands for: CD45RA+ positively selected. Here the chain combines TRBV5-4 and TRBJ2-7, and TRBD2 aligns with 16 junction nucleotides. The TCR originated in a man aged 18 to 29 in good health. The nucleotide sequence is given as TGTGCCAGCAGCAAGGGACTAGCGGGAGGGCTCGGCGAGCAGTACTTC. Translation gives CASSKGLAGGLGEQYF.